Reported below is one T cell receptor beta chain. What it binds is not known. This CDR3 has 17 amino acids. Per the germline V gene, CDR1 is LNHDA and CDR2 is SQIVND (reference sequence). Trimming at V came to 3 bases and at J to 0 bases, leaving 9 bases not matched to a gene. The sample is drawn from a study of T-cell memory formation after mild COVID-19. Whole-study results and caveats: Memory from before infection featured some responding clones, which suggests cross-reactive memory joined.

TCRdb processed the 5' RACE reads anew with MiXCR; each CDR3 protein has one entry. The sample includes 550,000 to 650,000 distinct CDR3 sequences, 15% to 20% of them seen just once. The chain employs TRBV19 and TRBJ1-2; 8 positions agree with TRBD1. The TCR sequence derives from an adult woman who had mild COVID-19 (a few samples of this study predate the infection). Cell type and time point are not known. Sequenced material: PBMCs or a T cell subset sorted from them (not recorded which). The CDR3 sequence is CASSILPGQESNYGYTF. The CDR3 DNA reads TGTGCCAGTAGTATTCTCCCGGGACAGGAGTCTAACTATGGCTACACCTTC.